The sequence of this T cell receptor beta chain was determined in a study of T cell responses to AZD1222 COVID-19 vaccine. For this clone: Its specificity is not known.

The CDR3 covers 14 residues. V lost 1 base and J 4 bases, leaving 8 bases between the germline ends. Germline V gene lookup returns CDR1 MNHNS and CDR2 SASEGT. Sequencing used immunoSEQ multiplex PCR; TCRdb keeps in-frame clones, though not all of them. Of some 170,000 clones listed, 85% to 95% are singletons. Study findings and constraints: The number of AZD1222 recipients seropositive at baseline was only six. Spike-specific TCR depth and breadth grew after two AZD1222 doses. The donors showed a predominance of white British ancestry and of females, with possible underestimation of clonal diversity.

Specimen: peripheral blood, collected 28 days after the second dose of the MenACWY control vaccine. This sequence was found in an adult who received the MenACWY meningococcal vaccine as a control. The chain uses TRBV6-1 and TRBJ1-5, with no clear D. The CDR3 protein is CASSEGPSNQPQHF. Written as DNA, the CDR3 is TGTGCCAGCAGTGAAGGGCCATCAAATCAGCCCCAGCATTTT.